Listed below are T cell receptor beta chains from one sample, sequenced in a study of tumor-infiltrating lymphocytes in primary liver carcinoma. TCRdb processed the multiplex PCR reads anew with MiXCR; each CDR3 protein has one entry. The table lists 90,000 to 150,000 distinct CDR3 sequences, around 70% of them singletons. Sequencing was carried out using tumor-adjacent normal liver tissue. These TCRs come from a woman aged 55-70 years with primary liver carcinoma and hepatitis B virus infection. Both conserved end residues are part of each CDR3. The D gene is left open where the match is weak. Clone sizes are given selectively: once, few, many, or a class where the clone is expanded.

j_gene | v_gene | abundance | d_gene | CDR3nt | CDR3aa
TRBJ1-1 | TRBV6-1 | once | TRBD1 | TGTGTCAGCGGGGTACTACAGGGGGGAGCTTTCTTT | CVSGVLQGGAFF
TRBJ2-5 | TRBV6-1 | . | TRBD1 | TGTGCCAGCTGTCTAACAGGGGGCCCAGAAACCCAGTACTTC | CASCLTGGPETQYF
TRBJ2-3 | TRBV4-2 | . | TRBD2 | TGTGCCAGCTTAGGGCTCAGGGCATCGGGAGGAAAAGATACGCAGTATTTT | CASLGLRASGGKDTQYF
TRBJ2-1 | TRBV7-8 | . | TRBD1 | TGTGCCAGAAGCCCGCGACAGGGGCCCTACAATGAGCGGTTCTTC | CARSPRQGPYNERFF
TRBJ2-3 | TRBV6-5 | . | . | TGTGCCAGCAGTTTAACGAGAGCGAGGACAGATACGCAGTATTTT | CASSLTRARTDTQYF
TRBJ2-1 | TRBV6-5 | . | . | TGTGCCAGCAGCCGGAGGGGCTCCTACAATGAGCAGTTCTTC | CASSRRGSYNEQFF
TRBJ2-3 | TRBV20-1 | . | TRBD2 | TGCAGTGTTAGAGACGGCGGGAGCTTCACAGATACGCAGTATTTT | CSVRDGGSFTDTQYF
TRBJ2-7 | TRBV7-9 | . | . | TGTGCCAGCAGCTTCGTGGCAGGGAACTCCAACGAGCAGTACTTC | CASSFVAGNSNEQYF
TRBJ2-5 | TRBV7-9 | many | . | TGTGCCAGCAGCGCTAGCGCAATAGAGACCCAGTACTTC | CASSASAIETQYF
TRBJ1-2 | TRBV12-3/TRBV12-4 | medium-sized | . | TGTGCCAGCAGTTTAGGGAACTATGGCTACACCTTC | CASSLGNYGYTF
TRBJ2-1 | TRBV11-2 | . | . | TGTGTCAACTGGCTCGATACGGACAATGAGCAGTTCTTC | CVNWLDTDNEQFF
TRBJ2-7 | TRBV4-1 | . | . | TGCGCCAGCAGCCTAGCGAGGGCGGGGAAAACCTACGAGCAGTACTTC | CASSLARAGKTYEQYF
TRBJ2-3 | TRBV11-3 | . | . | TGTGCCAGCAGCCTTCGAACAGGCACAGATAAGCAGTATTTT | CASSLRTGTDKQYF
TRBJ2-3 | TRBV2 | many | . | TGTGCCAGCAGATGGGCCCAAGGCACAGATACGCAGTATTTT | CASRWAQGTDTQYF
TRBJ2-1 | TRBV2 | few | TRBD2 | TGTGCCAGCAGGGCTAGCGGGATGGTAAGGGAGTTCTTC | CASRASGMVREFF
TRBJ2-1 | TRBV29-1 | . | . | TGCAGCTCATGGCGGCTAGACTACAATGAGCAATTCTTC | CSSWRLDYNEQFF
TRBJ2-1 | TRBV5-5 | . | . | TGTGCCAGCAGCTTTTACGTATGCAATGAGCAGTTGTTC | CASSFYVCNEQLF
TRBJ2-5 | TRBV13 | many | TRBD1 | TGTGCCAGCAGCGGAGACAGGGAAAGTTCAGAGACCCAGTACTTC | CASSGDRESSETQYF
TRBJ1-1 | TRBV9 | . | . | TGTGCCAGCAGCGTAGCCCACTCGGGCACTGAAGCTTTCTTT | CASSVAHSGTEAFF
TRBJ2-2 | TRBV11-2 | many | . | TGTGCCAGCAGCTTGGGCGGGATGGACACCGGGGAGCTGTTTTTT | CASSLGGMDTGELFF
TRBJ2-1 | TRBV4-1 | . | TRBD2 | TGCGCCAGCAACCTCGGGACTAGCGGGAGAAGGAATGAGCAGTTCTTC | CASNLGTSGRRNEQFF
TRBJ1-5 | TRBV4-1 | . | . | TGCGCCAGTAGCCCTTGGGGCCTTCGGCGAAGCAATCATCCCCAGCATTTT | CASSPWGLRRSNHPQHF
TRBJ2-5 | TRBV2 | . | TRBD2 | TGTGCCAGCACCACCGGACTAGCGGGCTGCGATGAGCGGTTCTTC | CASTTGLAGCDERFF
TRBJ2-1 | TRBV6-1 | many | . | TGTGCCAGCAGAACACGGTACAATGAGCAGTTCTTC | CASRTRYNEQFF
TRBJ2-5 | TRBV11-2 | . | TRBD1 | TGTGCCAGCAGCTTAAGGACAGGGGATGGGGAGACCAAGTACTTC | CASSLRTGDGETKYF
TRBJ2-7 | TRBV12-3/TRBV12-4 | medium-sized | . | TGTGCCAGCACCAGCGACGCCGGCTCCTACGAGCAGTACTTC | CASTSDAGSYEQYF
TRBJ2-3 | TRBV7-8 | . | TRBD2 | TGTGACAGCAGCTTAGAGACTAGCGGGTCGAGCACAGATACGCAGTATTTT | CDSSLETSGSSTDTQYF
TRBJ1-1 | TRBV7-9 | many | . | TGTGCCAGCAGCTTAGGAAGGGTGGGGCAGGGAAGGTTCACTGAAGCTTTCTTT | CASSLGRVGQGRFTEAFF
TRBJ2-7 | TRBV6-5 | many | TRBD2 | TGTGCCAGCAGTCAGCCCCGGGCTAGCGGGAGGAACGAGCAGTACTTC | CASSQPRASGRNEQYF
TRBJ2-7 | TRBV29-1 | . | TRBD2 | TGCAGCGTCACAATACTAGCGGGAGGGGCCGAGCAATACTTC | CSVTILAGGAEQYF
TRBJ2-5 | TRBV13 | . | . | TGTGCCTGCAGCCAGACCCGCATCCGGGAGACCCACTACTTC | CACSQTRIRETHYF
TRBJ1-1 | TRBV6-5 | once | . | TGTGCCAGCAGAGAACCGACCAAGCGAGACACTGAAGCTTTCTTT | CASREPTKRDTEAFF
TRBJ1-2 | TRBV5-6 | . | . | TGTGCCAGCAGCCCGCAGGGGAACTATCGCTACACCTTC | CASSPQGNYRYTF
TRBJ1-2 | TRBV11-2 | . | . | TGTGCCAGCAGCTACCGGGCCCGGGGGTATTGCTGCATCTTC | CASSYRARGYCCIF
TRBJ2-2 | TRBV5-1 | . | . | TGCGCCAGCAGCCCCTGGGGGGATGACACCGGGGAGCTCTTTTTT | CASSPWGDDTGELFF
TRBJ2-1 | TRBV11-2 | . | . | TGTGTCAGCAGCTTAGAGAACGAGAGTGTGAGTGAGCAGTTCTTC | CVSSLENESVSEQFF
TRBJ1-1 | TRBV7-9 | . | . | TGTGCCAGCAGGTCGACCTCGTTAGGGCCCTCCACTGAAGCTTTCTTT | CASRSTSLGPSTEAFF
TRBJ1-1 | TRBV6-1 | many | . | TGTGCCAGCAGTGAAGTATCGTACCCTACTGAAGCTTTCTTT | CASSEVSYPTEAFF
TRBJ1-1 | TRBV30 | . | . | TGTGCCTGGAATCCCCCCTCTGCAGCGAACACTGATGCCTTCTTT | CAWNPPSAANTDAFF
TRBJ1-5 | TRBV6-1 | many | TRBD1 | TGTGCCAGCAGTGAGCGTGGGACAGGGGACAATCAGCCCCAGCATTTT | CASSERGTGDNQPQHF
TRBJ2-1 | TRBV7-3 | many | TRBD2 | TGTGCCAGCAGCTTTGGTCTAGCGGGAGTCGGGGAGCAGTTCTTC | CASSFGLAGVGEQFF
TRBJ2-2 | TRBV18 | . | . | TGTGCCAGCTCATTGTTTATGAACAGGGCGGACACCGGGGAGCTGTTTTTT | CASSLFMNRADTGELFF
TRBJ1-2 | TRBV4-2 | once | . | TGTGCCAGCAGCCAAGGTGCGGCGTCCGGCTACACATTC | CASSQGAASGYTF